The rows below give T cell receptor beta chains drawn from one sample of a study of T-cell reconstitution after alpha-beta-depleted transplantation in children. TCRdb reprocessed the PCR reads via MiXCR and lists one record per CDR3 protein. The sample includes 120,000 to 150,000 distinct CDR3 sequences, around 8.8% of them seen just once. The sample consisted of PBMCs, mostly from graft donor cells, taken 180 days after TCRalphabeta/CD19-depleted stem cell transplant. The receptors derive from a female patient aged 2-9 years who had a stem cell transplant for congenital amegakaryocytic thrombocytopenia, so the T cells may come from the graft donor. CDR3s include the opening cysteine and the closing phenylalanine or tryptophan. Each record gives: V gene, CDR3 protein.

V gene: TRBV28; CDR3 protein: CASSVTGGYSGNTIYF
V gene: TRBV10-3; CDR3 protein: CAIRAGTGRPGANVLTF
V gene: TRBV7-2; CDR3 protein: CASSLAWHGEQYF
V gene: TRBV20-1; CDR3 protein: CSAVRGGGADTQYF
V gene: TRBV10-1; CDR3 protein: CASSGSQIQETQYF
V gene: TRBV29-1; CDR3 protein: CSVELAGTSTDTQYF
V gene: TRBV20-1; CDR3 protein: CSATPRFTEAFF
V gene: TRBV7-3; CDR3 protein: CASSSTSTTDTQYF
V gene: TRBV6-1; CDR3 protein: CASRRTPAGELFF
V gene: TRBV29-1; CDR3 protein: CSVFRRRETQYF
V gene: TRBV4-3; CDR3 protein: CASSQFFSYEQYF
V gene: TRBV3-1; CDR3 protein: CASSQARYDRGGYGYTF
V gene: TRBV30; CDR3 protein: CAWKRDRVHEQYF